The 29 T cell receptor beta chains below come from one sample, sequenced in a study of CD8 T cells in Susac syndrome. An input of roughly 0.45 to 1 ug of RNA was subjected to reverse transcription using random hexamers. TCRdb used MiXCR to reprocess the immunoSEQ multiplex PCR reads, holding one entry per CDR3 protein. The sample shows 170,000 or so distinct CDR3 sequences, 90% to 96% of them seen only once. The sequencing input was CD4+ T cells from PBMCs. The receptors originated from a human donor with Susac syndrome.

Only a few counts were recorded for this clonotype. CDR3 bases: TGTGCCAGCAGCTTGGCCCAAGAGACCCAGTACTTC. Its protein product is CASSLAQETQYF. The V gene is TRBV5-4, the J gene TRBJ2-5; D call uncertain. Per germline, CDR1 SGHNT and CDR2 YYREEE (reference sequence). V was clipped by 0 bases and J by 1 base, with 1 base between them. The CDR3 is 12 amino acids.

The gene calls are TRBV28 and TRBJ2-5, with 11 bases lining up with TRBD2. Trimming took 1 base from V and 3 from J; bases not matched to a gene: 19. The CDR3 contains 21 residues. Germline-derived CDR1 and CDR2 are MDHEN and SYDVKM. In DNA form, the CDR3 reads TGTGCCAGCAGTTTATCCCCATGGGGGAGGCTAGCGGGAGGCGATGAAGAGACCCAGTACTTC. As protein: CASSLSPWGRLAGGDEETQYF.

The rearrangement uses TRBV29-1 and TRBJ1-3; D remains unclear. Germline values: CDR1 SQVTM, CDR2 ANQGSEA. This CDR3 spans 15 amino acids. The V end was cut by 4 bases, the J end by 1 base, with 14 bases between. The CDR3 loop reads CSVVGPGKSGNTIYF. As DNA, the CDR3 is TGCAGCGTTGTGGGCCCAGGAAAATCTGGAAACACCATATATTTT.

The chain joins TRBV7-2 to TRBJ2-7, with D possibly matching TRBD2 (6 bases). The CDR3 length is 12 residues. CDR1 and CDR2 from the germline V gene are SGHTA and FQGNSA. V was shortened by 5 bases and J by 4 bases, with 9 bases between the two germline ends. The CDR3 region has the DNA TGTGCCAGCAGCCCCGGACTATACGAGCAGTACTTC. Amino acids: CASSPGLYEQYF. The whole variable domain, filled in from reference TRBV7-2 and TRBJ2-7, reads GAGVSQSPSNKVTEKGKDVELRCDPISGHTALYWYRQSLGQGLEFLIYFQGNSAPDKSGLPSDRFSAERTGGSVSTLTIQRTQQEDSAVYLCASSPGLYEQYFGPGTRLTVT.

J is TRBJ2-5 and V is TRBV20-1; the D gene is possibly TRBD2 (6 bases). This CDR3 contains 12 residues. Germline CDR1 reads DFQATT; CDR2 reads SNEGSKA (reference sequence). V was pared by 4 bases and J by 5 bases, with 11 bases between. CDR3 DNA: TGCAGTGCTACGGGGGTTGCGGAGACCCAGTACTTC. Protein sequence: CSATGVAETQYF.

The chain links TRBV5-4 to TRBJ1-1; TRBD1 matches 7 bases. The trim removed 5 bases at V and 4 bases at J, leaving 8 bases unmatched. The germline gives CDR1 SGHNT, CDR2 YYREEE (reference sequence). This CDR3 region has 14 residues. CDR3 bases: TGTGCCAGCAGAGAAATGGACAGGCGCACTGAAGCTTTCTTT. Translating gives CASREMDRRTEAFF.

This chain uses TRBV12-3 or TRBV12-4 with TRBJ2-4; D unresolved. V lost 3 bases to trimming and J lost 4 bases, with 10 bases between them. The CDR3 length is 14 residues. As DNA, the CDR3 is TGTGCCAGCAGTTTTAGGGTTGAGAAAAACATTCAGTACTTC. Its protein is CASSFRVEKNIQYF.

The J gene is TRBJ2-1, the V gene TRBV29-1; D is uncertain. This CDR3 is built from 13 residues. V was pared by 6 bases and J by 4 bases, with 13 bases between. Germline assignment: CDR1 SQVTM and CDR2 ANQGSEA. CDR3: CSVAKQGYNEQFF. The CDR3 DNA reads TGCAGCGTCGCTAAGCAAGGGTACAATGAGCAGTTCTTC.

This clonotype was counted only a few times. The rearrangement uses TRBV7-3 and TRBJ2-7; tentatively, D is TRBD2 (6 bases). The CDR3 runs 13 residues. Germline V lookup: CDR1 SGHTA, CDR2 FQGTGA. Trimming pared 2 bases from V and 1 base from J, leaving 6 bases between. The chain's CDR3 is CASSLAGSYEQYF. The CDR3 coding sequence is TGTGCCAGCAGCTTAGCGGGGTCCTACGAGCAGTACTTC.

V usage is TRBV11-2 and J usage is TRBJ1-2; D gene unclear. The CDR3 is 13 amino acids. Looked up from germline, CDR1 is SGHAT and CDR2 is FQNNGV. Trimming shortened V by 0 bases and J by 7 bases, and 9 bases separated the two germline ends. This CDR3 is CASSLDPGSGYTF. CDR3 in DNA: TGTGCCAGCAGCTTAGATCCTGGGAGTGGCTACACCTTC. Filled out from reference TRBV11-2 and TRBJ1-2, the complete variable domain reads EAGVAQSPRYKIIEKRQSVAFWCNPISGHATLYWYQQILGQGPKLLIQFQNNGVVDDSQLPKDRFSAERLKGVDSTLKIQPAKLEDSAVYLCASSLDPGSGYTFGSGTRLTVV.

CDR3 protein: CATSRVADTQYF. DNA for the CDR3: TGTGCCACCAGCCGGGTCGCAGATACGCAGTATTTT. V usage is TRBV15 and J usage is TRBJ2-3; no firm D call. This CDR3 contains 12 residues. From germline, CDR1 is LNHNV and CDR2 YYDKDF (reference sequence). V was cut by 5 bases and J by 4 bases, with 7 bases left in between.

The CDR3 protein is CASSLENTEAFF. The CDR3 nucleotides read TGTGCCAGCAGCTTAGAGAACACTGAAGCTTTCTTT. The rearrangement links TRBV7-9 to TRBJ1-1; D is ambiguous. CDR1 is SEHNR and CDR2 is FQNEAQ in the germline V gene (reference sequence). Trimming removed 1 base from V and 1 base from J, with 1 base in between. The CDR3 is made up of 12 amino acids.

The genes are TRBV28 and TRBJ2-3; no clear D. The V and J ends lost 5 bases and 3 bases respectively, with 9 bases between them. Germline V gene lookup returns CDR1 MDHEN and CDR2 SYDVKM. The CDR3 consists of 13 residues. DNA for the CDR3: TGTGCCAGCAGTGAACAAGTAACAGATACGCAGTATTTT. It is translated as CASSEQVTDTQYF. Complete variable domain (other parts from reference TRBV28 and TRBJ2-3): DVKVTQSSRYLVKRTGEKVFLECVQDMDHENMFWYRQDPGLGLRLIYFSYDVKMKEKGDIPEGYSVSREKKERFSLILESASTNQTSMYLCASSEQVTDTQYFGPGTRLTVL.

This clonotype was recorded once. V and J are TRBV4-3 and TRBJ1-6, with a weak D call TRBD1 (5 bases). The germline gives CDR1 LGHNA, CDR2 YSLEER. This CDR3 spans 15 amino acids. Trimming pared 0 bases from V and 10 bases from J, leaving 13 bases between. The CDR3 bases are TGCGCCAGCAGCCAAGAGAAGGGAGGGGACTCACCCCTCCACTTT. It yields the protein CASSQEKGGDSPLHF.

The rearrangement links TRBV7-2 to TRBJ2-7, with TRBD2 identical over 10 bases. The CDR3 has 15 amino acids. Germline CDR1 and CDR2: SGHTA and FQGNSA. With V trimmed by 2 bases and J by 2 bases, 3 bases remained unmatched. CDR3 nucleotide sequence: TGTGCCAGCAGCTTAATAGCGGGAGGAGCCTACGAGCAGTACTTC. Amino acid sequence: CASSLIAGGAYEQYF.

The J gene is TRBJ2-5, the V gene TRBV15; perhaps D is TRBD1 or TRBD2 (6 bases each). CDR1 and CDR2 from the germline V gene are LNHNV and YYDKDF (reference sequence). The CDR3 runs 14 residues. With 1 base removed from V and 2 bases from J, the gap between germline ends came to 8 bases. The CDR3 nucleotides read TGTGCCACCAGCAGAGGGAGGGGGCAAGAGACCCAGTACTTC. As protein: CATSRGRGQETQYF.

This chain links TRBV7-3 with TRBJ2-5; no definite D call. Germline CDR1 is SGHTA and CDR2 is FQGTGA. This CDR3 contains 13 residues. V lost 5 bases to trimming and J lost 5 bases, with 12 bases between them. CDR3 nucleotide sequence: TGTGCCAGCAGCCTCCGTGCAAGGGAGACCCAGTACTTC. Protein product: CASSLRARETQYF.

This clonotype has just one count. The chain combines TRBV6-2 or TRBV6-3 with TRBJ1-1; weak D call: TRBD1 (5 bases). CDR3 length: 13 amino acids. CDR1 is MNHEY, CDR2 SVGEGT, per germline. Deletions cut 6 bases from V and 1 base from J, with 9 bases between. In DNA, the CDR3 is TGTGCCAGCAGCACGACAGCGAACACTGAAGCTTTCTTT. The encoded protein is CASSTTANTEAFF.

The chain employs TRBV15 and TRBJ1-2, with D possibly TRBD1 on 6 matching bases. The V end lost 3 bases, the J end lost 12 bases, and 14 bases lay between the germline ends. The CDR3 is 12 residues long. Germline V gives CDR1 LNHNV, CDR2 YYDKDF (reference sequence). The CDR3 nucleotides are TGTGCCACCAGCAGGGATACAGGGCCTGACACCTTC. It codes for CATSRDTGPDTF.

The chain has TRBV30 and TRBJ2-3; D tentatively fits TRBD1 or TRBD2 (5 bases each). Germline V lookup: CDR1 GTSNPN, CDR2 SVGIG (reference sequence). The CDR3 is 15 residues long. Trimming removed 2 bases from V and 2 bases from J, with 14 bases in between. The CDR3 protein is CAWSSGSGSTDTQYF. In nucleotides, the CDR3 is TGTGCCTGGAGTTCAGGGTCGGGGTCCACAGATACGCAGTATTTT. The whole variable domain, remainder taken from reference TRBV30 and TRBJ2-3, is SQTIHQWPATLVQPVGSPLSLECTVEGTSNPNLYWYRQAAGRGLQLLFYSVGIGQISSEVPQNLSASRPQDRQFILSSKKLLLSDSGFYLCAWSSGSGSTDTQYFGPGTRLTVL.

V gene TRBV20-1 combines with J gene TRBJ2-1; the D gene could be TRBD1 or TRBD2 (6 bases each). V was cut by 5 bases and J by 8 bases, with 13 bases left in between. The CDR3 covers 12 residues. The germline CDR1 and CDR2 sequences are DFQATT and SNEGSKA (reference sequence). CDR3 nucleotide sequence: TGCAGTGCTCAAGGGGGAGGCGATGAGCAGTTCTTC. Translation: CSAQGGGDEQFF.

The chain carries TRBV10-3 and TRBJ1-5; D is perhaps TRBD1 (6 bases). Germline CDR1 and CDR2: ENHRY and SYGVKD. With 0 bases removed from V and 7 bases from J, the gap between germline ends came to 10 bases. The CDR3 totals 14 residues. DNA of the CDR3: TGTGCCATCAGTGAGTCGGGGGGGCAGCAGCCCCAGCATTTT. Encoded protein: CAISESGGQQPQHF.

The chain is built from TRBV28 and TRBJ2-1; the D gene is possibly TRBD1 (5 bases). The CDR3 consists of 11 residues. Germline V gene lookup returns CDR1 MDHEN and CDR2 SYDVKM. The germline V and J ends were trimmed by 2 bases and 11 bases, with 7 bases remaining between them. CDR3 coding DNA: TGTGCCAGCAGTTTAGGGGCTAAGCAGTTCTTC. Translated, it gives CASSLGAKQFF.

This sequence joins TRBV30 and TRBJ1-2; D may be TRBD1 (6 bases). Germline CDR1 and CDR2: GTSNPN and SVGIG (reference sequence). CDR3 length: 12 amino acids. V was shortened by 4 bases and J by 7 bases, with 13 bases between the two germline ends. The CDR3 sequence is CAWKTLQGGYTF. CDR3 in DNA: TGTGCCTGGAAGACACTACAGGGTGGCTACACCTTC.

The chain links TRBV14 to TRBJ2-1, with D perhaps matching TRBD1 or TRBD2 (5 bases each). The germline V gene has CDR1 SGHDN and CDR2 FVKESK. The CDR3 runs to 16 residues. Trimming took 0 bases from V and 7 from J, leaving 16 bases between them. The CDR3 nucleotides are TGTGCCAGCAGCCAAGAGAGCCTTCGGGACGTAAATGAGCAGTTCTTC. This gives the protein CASSQESLRDVNEQFF.

This chain joins TRBV13 and TRBJ2-5; D unresolved. The CDR3 is 15 residues long. Trimming removed 0 bases at V and 4 bases at J, with 12 bases between. Germline CDR1 reads PRHDT; CDR2 reads FYEKMQ (reference sequence). As DNA, the CDR3 is TGTGCCAGCAGCTTAGGCCTCGGGCCCCCAGAGACCCAGTACTTC. The encoded protein is CASSLGLGPPETQYF. Filled out from reference TRBV13 and TRBJ2-5, the complete variable domain reads AAGVIQSPRHLIKEKRETATLKCYPIPRHDTVYWYQQGPGQDPQFLISFYEKMQSDKGSIPDRFSAQQFSDYHSELNMSSLELGDSALYFCASSLGLGPPETQYFGPGTRLLVL.

The chain employs TRBV3-1 and TRBJ2-4; D gene ambiguous. The germline V gene encodes CDR1 LGHDT and CDR2 YNNKEL (reference sequence). The CDR3 has 12 residues. Between the trimmed V and J ends, which lost 0 bases and 9 bases, there was a span of 6 bases. The CDR3 sequence is CASSQDPGIQYF. In DNA form, the CDR3 reads TGTGCCAGCAGCCAAGATCCTGGCATTCAGTACTTC.

The rearrangement uses TRBV14 and TRBJ2-1, with D possibly being TRBD1 (5 bases). The CDR3 is made up of 14 amino acids. The V gene's germline CDR1 is SGHDN and CDR2 FVKESK. The V end was cut by 0 bases, the J end by 7 bases, with 10 bases between. CDR3 protein: CASSQDWAGNEQFF. The CDR3 nucleotides are TGTGCCAGCAGCCAAGATTGGGCAGGGAATGAGCAGTTCTTC. The whole variable domain, remainder taken from reference TRBV14 and TRBJ2-1, is EAGVTQFPSHSVIEKGQTVTLRCDPISGHDNLYWYRRVMGKEIKFLLHFVKESKQDESGMPNNRFLAERTGGTYSTLKVQPAELEDSGVYFCASSQDWAGNEQFFGPGTRLTVL.

This rearrangement joins TRBV11-3 to TRBJ2-1; D is unresolved. The CDR3 covers 13 residues. Germline V gene sequence: CDR1 SGHNT, CDR2 YENEEA. V lost 4 bases and J lost 8, with 12 bases in between. The CDR3 DNA reads TGTGCCAGCAGCTCCCGGTGGATTGATGAGCAGTTCTTC. Protein sequence: CASSSRWIDEQFF.